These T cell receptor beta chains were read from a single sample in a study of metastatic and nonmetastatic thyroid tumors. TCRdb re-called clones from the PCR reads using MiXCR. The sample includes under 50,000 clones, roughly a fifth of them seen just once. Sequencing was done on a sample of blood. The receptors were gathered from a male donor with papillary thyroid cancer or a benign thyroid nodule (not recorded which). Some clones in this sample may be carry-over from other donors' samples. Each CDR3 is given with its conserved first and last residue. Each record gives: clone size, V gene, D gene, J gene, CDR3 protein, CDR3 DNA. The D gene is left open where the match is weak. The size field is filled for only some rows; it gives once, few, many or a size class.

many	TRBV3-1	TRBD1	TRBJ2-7	CASGTGGKGYEQYF	TGTGCCAGCGGTACAGGGGGCAAAGGCTACGAGCAGTACTTC
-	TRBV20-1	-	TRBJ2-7	CSAFGGVMDEQYF	TGCAGTGCCTTCGGGGGAGTGATGGACGAGCAGTACTTC
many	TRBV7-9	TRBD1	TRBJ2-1	CASSSGTGGYNEQFF	TGTGCCAGCAGCTCCGGGACAGGGGGTTACAATGAGCAGTTCTTC
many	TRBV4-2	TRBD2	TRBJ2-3	CASSQRGLAAPESTDTQYF	TGTGCCAGCAGCCAGCGGGGACTAGCGGCGCCCGAAAGCACAGATACGCAGTATTTT
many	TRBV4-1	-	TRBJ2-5	CASSEPLTAGLRKTQYF	TGCGCCAGCAGCGAACCGCTTACGGCGGGGTTAAGAAAGACCCAGTACTTC
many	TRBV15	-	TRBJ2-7	CATSRAETGREQYF	TGTGCCACCAGCAGAGCCGAGACGGGGAGAGAGCAGTACTTC
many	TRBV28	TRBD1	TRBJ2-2	CASGSGTGVTGELFF	TGTGCCAGCGGGTCCGGGACAGGGGTCACCGGGGAGCTGTTTTTT
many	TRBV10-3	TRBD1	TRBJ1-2	CAISELRQGNNYGYTF	TGTGCCATCAGTGAGTTAAGACAGGGGAATAACTATGGCTACACCTTC
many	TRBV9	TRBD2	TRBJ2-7	CASSPLAGASYEQYF	TGTGCCAGCAGCCCCTTAGCGGGGGCCTCCTACGAGCAGTACTTC
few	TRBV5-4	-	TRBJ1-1	CASSLDGMNTEAFF	TGTGCCAGCAGCTTAGACGGAATGAACACTGAAGCTTTCTTT
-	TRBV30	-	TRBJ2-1	CAWSVGRPDLFF	TGTGCCTGGAGTGTGGGACGCCCGGATTTGTTCTTC
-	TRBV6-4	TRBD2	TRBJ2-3	CASSSSGSGTDTQYF	TGTGCCAGCAGCAGTAGCGGGAGTGGCACAGATACGCAGTATTTT
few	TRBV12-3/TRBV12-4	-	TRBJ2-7	CASSLMGGYEQYF	TGTGCCAGCAGTTTAATGGGGGGTTACGAGCAGTACTTC
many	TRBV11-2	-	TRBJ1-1	CASSTWSTEAFF	TGTGCCAGCAGCACCTGGAGCACAGAAGCTTTCTTT